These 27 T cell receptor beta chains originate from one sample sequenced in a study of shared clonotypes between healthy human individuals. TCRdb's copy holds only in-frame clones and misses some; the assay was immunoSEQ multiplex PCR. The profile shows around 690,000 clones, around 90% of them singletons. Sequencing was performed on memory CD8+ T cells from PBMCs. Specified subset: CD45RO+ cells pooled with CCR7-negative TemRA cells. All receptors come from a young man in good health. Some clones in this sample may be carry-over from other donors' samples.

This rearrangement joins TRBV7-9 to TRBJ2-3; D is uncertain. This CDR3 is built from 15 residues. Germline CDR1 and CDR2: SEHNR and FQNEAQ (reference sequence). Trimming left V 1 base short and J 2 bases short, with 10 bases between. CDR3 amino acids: CASSLVLGFTDTQYF. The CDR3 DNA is TGTGCCAGCAGCTTAGTTTTAGGCTTCACAGATACGCAGTATTTT. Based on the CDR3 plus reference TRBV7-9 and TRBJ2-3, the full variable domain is DTGVSQNPRHKITKRGQNVTFRCDPISEHNRLYWYRQTLGQGPEFLTYFQNEAQLEKSRLLSDRFSAERPKGSFSTLEIQRTEQGDSAMYLCASSLVLGFTDTQYFGPGTRLTVL.

Here the CDR3 reads CASSLLGTGRDTEAFF. The CDR3 nucleotides read TGTGCCAGCAGTTTATTGGGGACAGGGAGGGACACTGAAGCTTTCTTT. This chain connects TRBV28 to TRBJ1-1; TRBD1 matches at 9 bases. The V gene end was trimmed by 1 base and the J gene end by 3 bases; junction bases not matched to a gene: 6. Germline V gene sequence: CDR1 MDHEN, CDR2 SYDVKM. The length of the CDR3 is 16 residues.

The CDR3 DNA sequence: TGTGCCAGTAGTATTGGGGCAGGTACCTACGAGCAGTACTTC. This translates into CASSIGAGTYEQYF. The chain recombines TRBV19 with TRBJ2-7; TRBD1 might be the D (5 bases). The CDR3 totals 14 residues. Trimming left V 3 bases short and J 2 bases short, with 11 bases between. The V gene's germline CDR1 is LNHDA and CDR2 SQIVND (reference sequence).

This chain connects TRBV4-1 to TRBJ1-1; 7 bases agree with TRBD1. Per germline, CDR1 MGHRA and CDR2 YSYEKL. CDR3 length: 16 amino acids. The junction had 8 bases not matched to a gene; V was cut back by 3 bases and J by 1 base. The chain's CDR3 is CASSHPRTGGNTEAFF. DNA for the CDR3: TGCGCCAGCAGCCATCCAAGGACAGGAGGGAACACTGAAGCTTTCTTT.

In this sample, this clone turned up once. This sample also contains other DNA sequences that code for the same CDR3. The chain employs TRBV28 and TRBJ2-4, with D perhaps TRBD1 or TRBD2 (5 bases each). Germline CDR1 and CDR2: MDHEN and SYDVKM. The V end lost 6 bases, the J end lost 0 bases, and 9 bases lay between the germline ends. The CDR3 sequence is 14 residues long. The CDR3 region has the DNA TGTGCCAGCAGCCCGGGGCTAGCCAAAAACATTCAGTACTTC. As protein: CASSPGLAKNIQYF.

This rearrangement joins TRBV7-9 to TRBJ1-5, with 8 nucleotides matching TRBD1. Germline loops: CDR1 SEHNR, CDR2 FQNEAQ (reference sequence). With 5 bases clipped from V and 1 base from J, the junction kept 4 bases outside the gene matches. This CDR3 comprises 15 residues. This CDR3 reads CASSTNRGSNQPQHF. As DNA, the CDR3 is TGTGCCAGCAGCACGAACAGGGGGAGCAATCAGCCCCAGCATTTT.

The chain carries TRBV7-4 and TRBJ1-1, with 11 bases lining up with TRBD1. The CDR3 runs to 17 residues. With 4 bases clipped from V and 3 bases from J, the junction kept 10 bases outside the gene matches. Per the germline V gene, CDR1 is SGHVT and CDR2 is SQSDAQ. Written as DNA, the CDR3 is TGTGCCAGCAGCTCAGCGGGACAGGGGGTGAGGGACACTGAAGCTTTCTTT. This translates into CASSSAGQGVRDTEAFF.

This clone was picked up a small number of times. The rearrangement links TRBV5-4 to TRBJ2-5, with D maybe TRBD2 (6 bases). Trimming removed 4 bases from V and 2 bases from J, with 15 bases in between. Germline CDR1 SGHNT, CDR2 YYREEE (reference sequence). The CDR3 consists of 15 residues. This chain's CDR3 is CASSQGLSTQETQYF. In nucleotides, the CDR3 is TGTGCCAGCAGCCAAGGACTATCTACACAAGAGACCCAGTACTTC. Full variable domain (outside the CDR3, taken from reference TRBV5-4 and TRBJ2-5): ETGVTQSPTHLIKTRGQQVTLRCSSQSGHNTVSWYQQALGQGPQFIFQYYREEENGRGNFPPRFSGLQFPNYSSELNVNALELDDSALYLCASSQGLSTQETQYFGPGTRLLVL.

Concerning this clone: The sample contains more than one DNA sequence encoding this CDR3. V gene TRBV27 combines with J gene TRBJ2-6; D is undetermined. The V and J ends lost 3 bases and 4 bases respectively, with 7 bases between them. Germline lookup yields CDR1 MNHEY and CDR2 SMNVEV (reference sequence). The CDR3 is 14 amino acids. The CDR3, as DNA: TGTGCCAGCAGTTTGTTAAGCGGGGCCAACGTCCTGACTTTC. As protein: CASSLLSGANVLTF.

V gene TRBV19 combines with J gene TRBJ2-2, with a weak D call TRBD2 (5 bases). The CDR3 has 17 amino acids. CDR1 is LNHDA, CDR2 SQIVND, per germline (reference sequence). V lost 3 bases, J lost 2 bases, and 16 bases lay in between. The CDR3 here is CASSIGLFGGNTGELFF. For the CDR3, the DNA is TGTGCCAGTAGTATTGGTTTGTTTGGAGGAAACACCGGGGAGCTGTTTTTT.

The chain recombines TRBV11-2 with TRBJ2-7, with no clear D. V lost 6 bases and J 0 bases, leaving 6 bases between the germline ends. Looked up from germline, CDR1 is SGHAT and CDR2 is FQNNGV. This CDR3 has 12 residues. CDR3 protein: CASRGPSYEQYF. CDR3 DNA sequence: TGTGCCAGCAGAGGGCCCTCCTACGAGCAGTACTTC.

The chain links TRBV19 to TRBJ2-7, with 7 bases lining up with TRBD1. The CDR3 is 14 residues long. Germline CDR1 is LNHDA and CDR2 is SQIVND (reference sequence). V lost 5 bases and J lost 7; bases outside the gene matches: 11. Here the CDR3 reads CASSWDRFPLEQYF. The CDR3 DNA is TGTGCCAGTAGTTGGGACAGATTCCCCCTGGAGCAGTACTTC. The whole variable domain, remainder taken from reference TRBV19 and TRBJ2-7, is DGGITQSPKYLFRKEGQNVTLSCEQNLNHDAMYWYRQDPGQGLRLIYYSQIVNDFQKGDIAEGYSVSREKKESFPLTVTSAQKNPTAFYLCASSWDRFPLEQYFGPGTRLTVT.

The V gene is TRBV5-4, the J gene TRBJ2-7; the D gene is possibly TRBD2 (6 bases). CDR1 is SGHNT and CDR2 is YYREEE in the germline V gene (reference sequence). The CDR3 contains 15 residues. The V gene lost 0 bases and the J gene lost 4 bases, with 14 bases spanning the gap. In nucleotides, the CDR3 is TGTGCCAGCAGCTTGGATGGGGGGAACAATTACGAGCAGTACTTC. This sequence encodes CASSLDGGNNYEQYF.

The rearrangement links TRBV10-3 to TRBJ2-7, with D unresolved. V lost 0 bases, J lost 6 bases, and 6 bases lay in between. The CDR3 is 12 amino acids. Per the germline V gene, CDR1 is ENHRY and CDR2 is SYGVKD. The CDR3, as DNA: TGTGCCATCAGTGAGTCCACCGTCGAGCAGTACTTC. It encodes CAISESTVEQYF.

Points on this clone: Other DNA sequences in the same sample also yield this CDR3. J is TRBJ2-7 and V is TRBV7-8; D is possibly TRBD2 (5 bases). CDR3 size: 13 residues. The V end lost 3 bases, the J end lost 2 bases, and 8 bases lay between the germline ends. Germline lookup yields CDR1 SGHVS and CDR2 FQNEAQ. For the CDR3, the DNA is TGTGCCAGCAGCTTCGGTAGCGCCTACGAGCAGTACTTC. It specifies CASSFGSAYEQYF. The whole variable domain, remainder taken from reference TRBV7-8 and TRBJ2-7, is GAGVSQSPRYKVAKRGQDVALRCDPISGHVSLFWYQQALGQGPEFLTYFQNEAQLDKSGLPSDRFFAERPEGSVSTLKIQRTQQEDSAVYLCASSFGSAYEQYFGPGTRLTVT.

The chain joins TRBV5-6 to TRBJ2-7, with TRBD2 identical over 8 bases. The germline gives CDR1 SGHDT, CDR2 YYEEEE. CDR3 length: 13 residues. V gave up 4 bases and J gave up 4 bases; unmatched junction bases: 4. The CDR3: CASSPRGGYEQYF. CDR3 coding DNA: TGTGCCAGCAGCCCTCGGGGGGGTTACGAGCAGTACTTC.

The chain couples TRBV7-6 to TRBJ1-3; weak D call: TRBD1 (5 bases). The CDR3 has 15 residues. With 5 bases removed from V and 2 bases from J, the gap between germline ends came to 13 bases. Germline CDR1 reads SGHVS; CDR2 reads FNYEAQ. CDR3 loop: CASSLDGGTGNTIYF. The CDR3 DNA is TGTGCCAGCAGCCTAGACGGGGGGACTGGAAACACCATATATTTT. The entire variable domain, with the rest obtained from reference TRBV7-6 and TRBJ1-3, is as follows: GAGVSQSPRYKVTKRGQDVALRCDPISGHVSLYWYRQALGQGPEFLTYFNYEAQQDKSGLPNDRFSAERPEGSISTLTIQRTEQRDSAMYRCASSLDGGTGNTIYFGEGSWLTVV.

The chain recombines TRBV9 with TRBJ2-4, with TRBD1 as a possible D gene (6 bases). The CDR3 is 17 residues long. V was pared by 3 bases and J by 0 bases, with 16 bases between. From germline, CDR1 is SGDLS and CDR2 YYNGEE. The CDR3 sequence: CASSDALWGPAKNIQYF. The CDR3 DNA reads TGTGCCAGCAGCGACGCCCTTTGGGGGCCAGCCAAAAACATTCAGTACTTC.

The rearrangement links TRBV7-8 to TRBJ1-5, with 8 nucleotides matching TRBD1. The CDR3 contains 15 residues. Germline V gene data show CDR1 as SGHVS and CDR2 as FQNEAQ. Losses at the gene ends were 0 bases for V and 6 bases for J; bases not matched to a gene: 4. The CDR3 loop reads CASSLARTGFQPQHF. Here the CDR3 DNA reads TGTGCCAGCAGCTTAGCGAGGACAGGGTTTCAGCCCCAGCATTTT.

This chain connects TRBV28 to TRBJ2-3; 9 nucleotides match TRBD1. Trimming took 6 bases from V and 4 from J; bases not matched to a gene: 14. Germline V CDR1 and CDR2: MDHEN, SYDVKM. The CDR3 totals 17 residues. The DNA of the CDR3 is TGTGCCAGCAGACTTGGGACAGGGCGGAGGGCCTCAGATACGCAGTATTTT. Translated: CASRLGTGRRASDTQYF.

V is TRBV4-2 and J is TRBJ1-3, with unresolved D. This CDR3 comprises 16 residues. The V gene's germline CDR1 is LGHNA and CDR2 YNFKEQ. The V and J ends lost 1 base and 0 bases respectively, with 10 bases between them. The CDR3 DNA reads TGTGCCAGCAGCCAAGTTCAGGAACTCTCTGGAAACACCATATATTTT. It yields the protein CASSQVQELSGNTIYF.

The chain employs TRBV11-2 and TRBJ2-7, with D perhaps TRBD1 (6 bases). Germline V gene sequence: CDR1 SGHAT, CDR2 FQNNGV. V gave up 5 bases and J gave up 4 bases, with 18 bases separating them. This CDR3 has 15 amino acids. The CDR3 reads CASSHRVEGAYEQYF. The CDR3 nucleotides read TGTGCCAGCAGCCACAGGGTTGAAGGGGCGTACGAGCAGTACTTC.

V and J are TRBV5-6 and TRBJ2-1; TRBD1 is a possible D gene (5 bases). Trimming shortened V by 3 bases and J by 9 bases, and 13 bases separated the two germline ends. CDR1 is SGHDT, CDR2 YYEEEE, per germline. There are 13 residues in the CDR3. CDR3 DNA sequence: TGTGCCAGCAGCTGGGTCCAGGGCCTTGAGCAGTTCTTC. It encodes CASSWVQGLEQFF.

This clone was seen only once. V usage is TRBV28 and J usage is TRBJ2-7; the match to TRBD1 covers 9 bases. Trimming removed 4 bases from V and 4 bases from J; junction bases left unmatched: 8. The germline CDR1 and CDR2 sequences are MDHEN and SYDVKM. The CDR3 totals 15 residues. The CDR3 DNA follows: TGTGCCAGCAGTTCCCGCTACAGGGGGCGGTACGAGCAGTACTTC. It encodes CASSSRYRGRYEQYF. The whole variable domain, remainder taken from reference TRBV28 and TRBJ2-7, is DVKVTQSSRYLVKRTGEKVFLECVQDMDHENMFWYRQDPGLGLRLIYFSYDVKMKEKGDIPEGYSVSREKKERFSLILESASTNQTSMYLCASSSRYRGRYEQYFGPGTRLTVT.

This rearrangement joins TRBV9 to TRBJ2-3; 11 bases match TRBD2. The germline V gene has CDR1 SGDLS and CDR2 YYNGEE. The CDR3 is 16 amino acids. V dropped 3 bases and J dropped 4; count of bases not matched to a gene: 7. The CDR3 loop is CASSDRLAGLPDTQYF. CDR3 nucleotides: TGTGCCAGCAGCGACCGACTAGCGGGACTCCCAGATACGCAGTATTTT.

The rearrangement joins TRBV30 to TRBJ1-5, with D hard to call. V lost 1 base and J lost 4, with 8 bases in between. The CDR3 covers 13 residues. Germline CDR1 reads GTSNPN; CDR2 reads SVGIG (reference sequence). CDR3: CAWSASTNQPQHF. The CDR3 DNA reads TGTGCCTGGAGTGCGTCGACGAATCAGCCCCAGCATTTT.

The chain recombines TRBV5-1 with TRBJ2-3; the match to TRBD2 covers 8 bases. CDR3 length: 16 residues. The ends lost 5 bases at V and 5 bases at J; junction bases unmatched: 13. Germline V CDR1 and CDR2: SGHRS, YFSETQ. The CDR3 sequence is CASSWVGGSGRDTQYF. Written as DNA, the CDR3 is TGCGCCAGCAGTTGGGTTGGCGGGAGCGGGAGAGATACGCAGTATTTT.